The 26 T cell receptor beta chains listed next were all sequenced from one sample in a study of blood T cells in healthy people across ages. Combining a sample-barcoded 5' primer with a J-beta primer mix, a second PCR ran for 7 to 11 cycles. TCRdb recomputed calls from the 5' RACE reads with MiXCR, one row per CDR3 protein. This table holds 1.5 million to 2 million distinct CDR3 sequences, approximately 30% found once. Material: blood. These receptors were collected from a woman aged 25 to 39 in good health.

Many counts were recorded for this clonotype. V and J are TRBV9 and TRBJ2-7; no definite D call. Trimming took 7 bases from V and 5 from J, leaving 13 bases between them. Germline V gene sequence: CDR1 SGDLS, CDR2 YYNGEE. The CDR3 extends over 12 amino acids. In nucleotides, the CDR3 is TGTGCCAGCGGCTATAGGCGGAACGAGCAGTACTTC. Translated: CASGYRRNEQYF.

The chain employs TRBV15 and TRBJ2-1; tentative D call: TRBD2 (5 bases). This CDR3 is 19 amino acids long. The germline V gene has CDR1 LNHNV and CDR2 YYDKDF (reference sequence). The ends were cut back, 3 bases at V and 3 bases at J, with 24 bases in the middle. CDR3 sequence: CATSSANAHLARGYNEQFF. The CDR3 DNA reads TGTGCCACCAGCAGCGCCAACGCCCACCTAGCCCGGGGCTACAATGAGCAGTTCTTC. Together with reference TRBV15 and TRBJ2-1, the CDR3 gives the full variable domain: DAMVIQNPRYQVTQFGKPVTLSCSQTLNHNVMYWYQQKSSQAPKLLFHYYDKDFNNEADTPDNFQSRRPNTSFCFLDIRSPGLGDTAMYLCATSSANAHLARGYNEQFFGPGTRLTVL.

The chain joins TRBV19 to TRBJ2-7; 7 nucleotides align to TRBD1. The J call may be faulty, since TRBJ2-5 better matches the DNA end. Germline V lookup: CDR1 LNHDA, CDR2 SQIVND (reference sequence). There are 13 residues in the CDR3. In nucleotides, the CDR3 is TGTGCCAGTAGTATCGACAGGGCTGAGACCCAGTACTTC. It yields the protein CASSIDRAETQYF.

Here the CDR3 DNA reads TGTGCCAGCAGCCAGGGGTCGGGCCGGGGGTTCTTC. Translated, it gives CASSQGSGRGFF. The chain recombines TRBV7-6 with TRBJ2-1; D perhaps matches TRBD1 (6 bases). Germline loops: CDR1 SGHVS, CDR2 FNYEAQ. CDR3 length: 12 residues. With 5 bases removed from V and 15 bases from J, the gap between germline ends came to 17 bases.

The rearrangement links TRBV28 to TRBJ2-5; possibly TRBD2 for D (6 bases). This CDR3 has 15 residues. Trimming left V 5 bases short and J 4 bases short, with 17 bases between. CDR1 is MDHEN, CDR2 SYDVKM, per germline. The CDR3 sequence is CASSNRRDPGETQYF. In nucleotides, the CDR3 is TGTGCCAGCAGTAATAGGAGGGACCCTGGAGAGACCCAGTACTTC.

The rearrangement uses TRBV29-1 and TRBJ2-3; perhaps D is TRBD1 or TRBD2 (6 bases each). CDR1 and CDR2 from the germline V gene are SQVTM and ANQGSEA. The CDR3 covers 14 residues. The V end was cut by 5 bases, the J end by 4 bases, with 16 bases between. CDR3 region: CSVLTRQASDTQYF. CDR3 bases: TGCAGCGTTCTGACTAGACAGGCTTCAGATACGCAGTATTTT.

This clonotype was counted only a few times. This rearrangement joins TRBV5-1 to TRBJ1-2, with 9 bases aligning to TRBD1. The V gene's germline CDR1 is SGHRS and CDR2 YFSETQ. The CDR3 spans 14 residues. The V segment lost 0 bases and the J segment 8 bases; nucleotides outside the gene matches: 5. The CDR3 is CASSLDGTGNGYTF. Written as DNA, the CDR3 is TGCGCCAGCAGCTTGGACGGGACAGGGAACGGCTACACCTTC.

A few counts support this clonotype. The chain couples TRBV27 to TRBJ2-7; TRBD2 matches 8 bases. CDR1 is MNHEY, CDR2 SMNVEV, per germline (reference sequence). The CDR3 loop spans 17 amino acids. V shed 5 bases and J 4 bases; nucleotides not matched to a gene: 16. The CDR3 DNA follows: TGTGCCAGCAGTCGTAGCTTTTCTGCGGGAGGAACATACGAGCAGTACTTC. Translating it yields CASSRSFSAGGTYEQYF.

This chain joins TRBV7-9 and TRBJ1-1; possible D gene TRBD1, 6 bases. The V and J ends lost 6 bases and 10 bases respectively, with 15 bases between them. The CDR3 runs 12 residues. Germline V CDR1 and CDR2: SEHNR, FQNEAQ (reference sequence). CDR3 sequence reads: CASSDNGRGAFF. The CDR3 region has the DNA TGTGCCAGCAGTGATAACGGCAGGGGAGCTTTCTTT.

The chain couples TRBV2 to TRBJ2-5; D is perhaps TRBD2 (6 bases). CDR3 length: 14 residues. CDR1 is SNHLY and CDR2 is FYNNEI in the germline V gene. Between the trimmed V and J ends, which lost 4 bases and 4 bases, there was a span of 13 bases. CDR3 region: CASSGRVGRETQYF. In DNA, the CDR3 is TGTGCCAGCAGTGGGAGGGTGGGGCGAGAGACCCAGTACTTC.

This clonotype has a handful of counts. This chain connects TRBV9 to TRBJ2-1; maybe TRBD2 (6 bases). Looked up from germline, CDR1 is SGDLS and CDR2 is YYNGEE. There are 16 residues in the CDR3. V lost 0 bases and J 2 bases, leaving 12 bases between the germline ends. The DNA of the CDR3 is TGTGCCAGCAGCGTAGTGGGGACTGACACCTACAATGAGCAGTTCTTC. Translating it yields CASSVVGTDTYNEQFF.

The table lists this clonotype with many counts. The V gene is TRBV6-5, the J gene TRBJ2-7; D ambiguous. The V end lost 2 bases, the J end lost 6 bases, and 5 bases lay between the germline ends. CDR1 is MNHEY, CDR2 SVGAGI, per germline. This CDR3 has 11 amino acids. The CDR3 loop reads CASSYRSEQYF. The DNA of the CDR3 is TGTGCCAGCAGTTACAGAAGCGAGCAGTACTTC.

This clonotype was counted many times. The chain links TRBV15 to TRBJ2-7; D tentatively reads TRBD1 or TRBD2 (5 bases each). V was pared by 3 bases and J by 6 bases, with 24 bases between. From germline, CDR1 is LNHNV and CDR2 YYDKDF (reference sequence). This CDR3 spans 17 amino acids. CDR3 protein: CATSSPLGGTELFEQYF. CDR3 nucleotide sequence: TGTGCCACCAGCAGTCCCTTAGGTGGGACGGAGTTATTCGAGCAGTACTTC.

This clonotype was detected a few times. The V call is TRBV6-5, the J call TRBJ1-1; tentative D call: TRBD1 (5 bases). CDR1 MNHEY and CDR2 SVGAGI come from the germline V gene. V was trimmed by 2 bases and J by 10 bases, leaving 14 bases between them. The CDR3 has 13 amino acids. The CDR3 region is CASSYQTGGSAFF. The DNA for the CDR3 is TGTGCCAGCAGTTACCAAACGGGGGGTTCAGCTTTCTTT.

About this clonotype: Just one base apart from a much larger clone, this may be a read error. This rearrangement joins TRBV15 to TRBJ2-7; D possibly matches TRBD1 or TRBD2 (5 bases each). Germline CDR1 LNHNV, CDR2 YYDKDF (reference sequence). V dropped 6 bases and J dropped 0 bases, with 6 bases sitting between them. The CDR3 spans 12 residues. The CDR3 region is CATRGTSYEQYF. The DNA of the CDR3 is TGTGCCACCAGGGGGACCTCCTACGAGCAGTACTTC.

The chain couples TRBV21-1 to TRBJ2-7; TRBD1 was called by the table and not checked on the DNA. TRBV21-1 is assigned pseudogene status. The CDR3 contains 15 residues. DNA of the CDR3: TGTACCAGCAGCCTACGAACCGGACAGTACTACGAGCAGTACTTC. Translating gives CTSSLRTGQYYEQYF.

The rearrangement joins TRBV6-6 to TRBJ1-4; D unclear. The V end lost 8 bases, the J end lost 1 base, and 11 bases lay between the germline ends. This CDR3 has 14 residues. Germline values: CDR1 MNHNY, CDR2 SVGAGI (reference sequence). The CDR3 here is CASFGEGTNEKLFF. CDR3 sequence (DNA): TGTGCCAGCTTCGGGGAAGGAACTAATGAAAAACTGTTTTTT.

The chain is built from TRBV5-1 and TRBJ2-1, with a weak D call TRBD2 (6 bases). Germline V gene data show CDR1 as SGHRS and CDR2 as YFSETQ. The CDR3 runs 14 residues. V shed 6 bases and J shed 3 bases, with 13 bases lying between them. The DNA for the CDR3 is TGCGCCAGCACCGTGGGGGGACTCTACAATGAGCAGTTCTTC. Amino acids: CASTVGGLYNEQFF.

There are a few counts of this clonotype. The junction departs from the called germline gene at one end, perhaps through a read error. The chain uses TRBV20-1 and TRBJ2-1; TRBD2 matches 9 bases. Germline V CDR1 and CDR2: DFQATT, SNEGSKA (reference sequence). The CDR3 runs 14 residues. The CDR3 sequence: CGAARAGGFDEQFF. The CDR3 DNA is TGCGGTGCCGCCCGGGCGGGAGGGTTCGATGAGCAGTTCTTC.

This chain links TRBV20-1 with TRBJ1-2; tentatively, D is TRBD1 (6 bases). CDR1 and CDR2 (germline): DFQATT, SNEGSKA (reference sequence). Trimming shortened V by 6 bases and J by 3 bases, and 14 bases separated the two germline ends. This CDR3 region has 13 residues. This chain's CDR3 is CSASWGQDYGYTF. The CDR3 coding sequence is TGCAGTGCCTCTTGGGGGCAGGACTATGGCTACACCTTC.

This sequence joins TRBV12-3 or TRBV12-4 and TRBJ2-7; D may correspond to TRBD1 or TRBD2 (6 bases each). V was trimmed by 5 bases and J by 0 bases, leaving 14 bases between them. The CDR3 has 15 residues. CDR3 sequence (DNA): TGTGCCAGCAGTAACGGTGGGGGGCTCTCCTACGAGCAGTACTTC. This sequence encodes CASSNGGGLSYEQYF.

As for this clonotype: One base away lies a much larger clone, so this may be a sequencing read error. The V gene is TRBV10-3, the J gene TRBJ2-7; 8 nucleotides match TRBD1. CDR1 is ENHRY and CDR2 is SYGVKD in the germline V gene. The CDR3 sequence is 14 residues long. V lost 5 bases and J lost 2; bases outside the gene matches: 5. CDR3: CAISPTGDPYEQYF. The CDR3 coding sequence is TGTGCCATCAGTCCGACAGGGGATCCCTACGAGCAGTACTTC.

The chain recombines TRBV7-3 with TRBJ1-1; D possibly corresponds to TRBD1 (5 bases). The CDR3 consists of 13 residues. V was cut by 2 bases and J by 8 bases, with 12 bases left in between. In germline, CDR1 is SGHTA, CDR2 FQGTGA. Here the CDR3 DNA reads TGTGCCAGCAGCTTATTAGCGGGGGGGGAAGCTTTCTTT. Translated: CASSLLAGGEAFF.

V and J are TRBV2 and TRBJ2-5, with 7 bases matching TRBD2. There are 16 residues in the CDR3. CDR1 and CDR2 from the germline V gene are SNHLY and FYNNEI. The V segment lost 6 bases and the J segment 5 bases; nucleotides outside the gene matches: 15. CDR3 sequence: CASSPRGLVMVETQYF. The CDR3 DNA follows: TGTGCCAGCAGCCCCCGAGGACTAGTCATGGTCGAGACCCAGTACTTC. Variable domain in full (rest from reference TRBV2 and TRBJ2-5): EPEVTQTPSHQVTQMGQEVILRCVPISNHLYFYWYRQILGQKVEFLVSFYNNEISEKSEIFDDQFSVERPDGSNFTLKIRSTKLEDSAMYFCASSPRGLVMVETQYFGPGTRLLVL.

The CDR3 nucleotides are TGTGCCAGCAGTGGACGGGCGGTTTACAATGAGCAGTTCTTC. This encodes CASSGRAVYNEQFF. The chain has TRBV25-1 and TRBJ2-1; D is unresolved. CDR3 length: 14 residues. Trimming took 4 bases from V and 4 from J, leaving 11 bases between them. CDR1 and CDR2 (germline): MGHDK, SYGVNS.

This clonotype has at least ten counts. This chain's CDR3 is CASSLSRAQETQYF. The CDR3 DNA is TGTGCCAGCAGTTTAAGCAGGGCCCAAGAGACCCAGTACTTC. The chain recombines TRBV28 with TRBJ2-5, with a possible D match to TRBD1 (5 bases). V was shortened by 2 bases and J by 1 base, with 8 bases between the two germline ends. Germline CDR1 reads MDHEN; CDR2 reads SYDVKM. CDR3 length: 14 amino acids.